These 4 T cell receptor beta chains were all obtained from the same sample, sequenced in a study of radiation and T cells in renal cell carcinoma. This table comes from immunoSEQ multiplex PCR, and its TCRdb copy is limited to in-frame clones, with some not included. The data hold about 86,000 clones, with 85% observed a single time. The time point here: blood 4 weeks post-SBRT, at nephrectomy. The treatment was: 15 Gy SBRT to primary tumor, nephrectomy 4 weeks later. Source: blood, taken from a patient whose treatment included radiotherapy and nephrectomy. Receptor source: a man aged 50-59 years with renal cell carcinoma.

This sequence joins TRBV5-1 and TRBJ1-6; no firm D call. Germline V lookup: CDR1 SGHRS, CDR2 YFSETQ. The CDR3 is 14 residues long. Trimming stripped 4 bases from V and 7 bases from J, with 12 bases between. CDR3 sequence (DNA): TGCGCCAGCAGCCCTTCGTGGGAAAATTCACCCCTCCACTTT. Its protein is CASSPSWENSPLHF.

The chain uses TRBV7-9 and TRBJ2-1, with a possible D match to TRBD1 (6 bases). V was cut by 1 base and J by 1 base, with 14 bases left in between. CDR1 and CDR2 (germline): SEHNR, FQNEAQ (reference sequence). CDR3 length equals 17 residues. The CDR3 here is CASSLGLGADSYNEQFF. In DNA form, the CDR3 reads TGTGCCAGCAGCTTAGGCTTGGGGGCTGATTCCTACAATGAGCAGTTCTTC.

The chain couples TRBV30 to TRBJ1-5; D remains ambiguous. This CDR3 has 13 residues. Trimming took off 5 bases at V and 4 bases at J, with 12 bases between the two ends. CDR1 and CDR2 from the germline V gene are GTSNPN and SVGIG (reference sequence). The CDR3 DNA reads as TGTGCCTGGGGATCGGGCCGAAATCAGCCCCAGCATTTT. It specifies CAWGSGRNQPQHF.

The J gene is TRBJ1-4, the V gene TRBV6-5; TRBD1 is a possible D gene (5 bases). Germline CDR1 reads MNHEY; CDR2 reads SVGAGI. The CDR3 runs 15 residues. The V end lost 6 bases, the J end lost 4 bases, and 15 bases lay between the germline ends. CDR3 coding DNA: TGTGCCAGCAGAACGACTCAGGGCCTTAATGAAAAACTGTTTTTT. Translating it yields CASRTTQGLNEKLFF.